The next 22 T cell receptor beta chains were all read from a single sample in a study of beta chain features in type 1 diabetes. The sequenced template was cDNA made from the entire isolated RNA. Data came from immunoSEQ multiplex PCR; TCRdb stores just in-frame clones and leaves some out. The sample shows about 930,000 clones, 15% to 20% of them seen only once. Sequenced sample: naive CD4+ T cells from blood. The receptors come from a woman aged 18-30 years in good health.

V gene TRBV4-3 combines with J gene TRBJ2-3, with 7 bases that match TRBD2. V was clipped by 0 bases and J by 4 bases; unmatched bases: 19. Germline loops: CDR1 LGHNA, CDR2 YSLEER. The CDR3 is made up of 20 amino acids. For the CDR3, the DNA is TGCGCCAGCAGCCAAGACCCGCCCCGACCTGGCGGGAGCGGGGCAGATACGCAGTATTTT. This gives the protein CASSQDPPRPGGSGADTQYF.

The chain links TRBV6-6 to TRBJ2-5, with 7 bases identical to TRBD2. The CDR3 runs 15 residues. V lost 5 bases, J lost 3 bases, and 9 bases stayed unmatched. Germline-derived CDR1 and CDR2 are MNHNY and SVGAGI (reference sequence). The CDR3 loop reads CASSPPGGREETQYF. The CDR3, as DNA: TGTGCCAGCAGTCCCCCCGGAGGGAGGGAAGAGACCCAGTACTTC.

On this clone: Other DNA sequences in the same sample also yield this CDR3. CDR3 amino acids: CSASPQETQYF. DNA for the CDR3: TGCAGTGCTAGTCCTCAAGAGACCCAGTACTTC. This chain joins TRBV20-1 and TRBJ2-5; D remains ambiguous. V was shortened by 3 bases and J by 2 bases, with 4 bases between the two germline ends. The CDR3 is 11 residues long. In germline, CDR1 is DFQATT, CDR2 SNEGSKA (reference sequence).

V is TRBV9 and J is TRBJ2-5; D may be TRBD1 or TRBD2 (5 bases each). The CDR3 runs to 16 residues. Germline CDR1 SGDLS, CDR2 YYNGEE. V gave up 0 bases and J gave up 5 bases, with 17 bases separating them. The CDR3 here is CASSVVGTRGTETQYF. The CDR3 nucleotides are TGTGCCAGCAGCGTAGTAGGCACTAGGGGTACGGAGACCCAGTACTTC. Supplemented by reference TRBV9 and TRBJ2-5, the full variable domain reads DSGVTQTPKHLITATGQRVTLRCSPRSGDLSVYWYQQSLDQGLQFLIQYYNGEERAKGNILERFSAQQFPDLHSELNLSSLELGDSALYFCASSVVGTRGTETQYFGPGTRLLVL.

The chain recombines TRBV7-9 with TRBJ2-1, with TRBD2 matching 7 bases. The junction had 13 bases not matched to a gene; V was cut back by 5 bases and J by 6 bases. Germline values: CDR1 SEHNR, CDR2 FQNEAQ (reference sequence). The CDR3 runs to 16 residues. CDR3 sequence reads: CASSGGWTSDGNEQFF. The CDR3 nucleotides are TGTGCCAGCAGCGGCGGTTGGACTAGTGACGGCAATGAGCAGTTCTTC.

The chain links TRBV5-1 to TRBJ2-1; 9 bases are a match to TRBD1. V shed 0 bases and J 9 bases; nucleotides not matched to a gene: 7. The length of the CDR3 is 15 residues. The germline CDR1 and CDR2 sequences are SGHRS and YFSETQ. CDR3 in DNA: TGCGCCAGCAGCTTGGGGACAGGGGCGTTGAGTGAGCAGTTCTTC. Protein: CASSLGTGALSEQFF.

In this sample, this clone turned up many times. The chain has TRBV10-3 and TRBJ2-7, with D possibly TRBD1 on 6 matching bases. Germline V gene data show CDR1 as ENHRY and CDR2 as SYGVKD. This CDR3 has 15 residues. Deletions cut 2 bases from V and 4 bases from J, with 15 bases between. Written as DNA, the CDR3 is TGTGCCATCAGTGAGCCCAACAGGGTCGGGTACGAGCAGTACTTC. It specifies CAISEPNRVGYEQYF.

The V call is TRBV15, the J call TRBJ2-4; TRBD2 agrees at 8 bases. CDR3 length equals 15 residues. The V gene end was trimmed by 8 bases and the J gene end by 4 bases; junction bases not matched to a gene: 10. Looked up from germline, CDR1 is LNHNV and CDR2 is YYDKDF (reference sequence). CDR3 sequence: CATGTSKPVKNIQYF. CDR3 nucleotide sequence: TGTGCCACCGGGACTAGTAAACCCGTAAAAAACATTCAGTACTTC.

This clone was picked up a small number of times. The chain links TRBV27 to TRBJ2-5, with 7 bases that match TRBD1. V shed 4 bases and J 2 bases; nucleotides not matched to a gene: 1. CDR3 size: 13 residues. The germline V gene encodes CDR1 MNHEY and CDR2 SMNVEV (reference sequence). CDR3 in DNA: TGTGCCAGCAGTTCCAGGGGGCAAGAGACCCAGTACTTC. Protein sequence: CASSSRGQETQYF.

The chain carries TRBV9 and TRBJ2-5, with TRBD2 identical over 11 bases. Germline trimming cut 0 bases from V and 2 bases from J; bases unmatched to any gene: 6. Germline CDR1 reads SGDLS; CDR2 reads YYNGEE. CDR3 length: 17 amino acids. The CDR3 DNA follows: TGTGCCAGCAGCGTAGCCCCTACTAGCGGGGGACAAGAGACCCAGTACTTC. The encoded protein is CASSVAPTSGGQETQYF. The full variable domain, its missing parts supplied by reference TRBV9 and TRBJ2-5, is DSGVTQTPKHLITATGQRVTLRCSPRSGDLSVYWYQQSLDQGLQFLIQYYNGEERAKGNILERFSAQQFPDLHSELNLSSLELGDSALYFCASSVAPTSGGQETQYFGPGTRLLVL.

In this sample, this clone turned up a few times. The rearrangement joins TRBV5-5 to TRBJ2-7, with 8 bases matching TRBD1. V shed 2 bases, J shed 2 bases, and the junction held 12 bases outside the gene matches. Germline CDR1 reads SGHKS; CDR2 reads YYEKEE (reference sequence). The CDR3 consists of 17 residues. DNA of the CDR3: TGTGCCAGCAGCTTATCCCCCTCCCGGACAGGGCCCTACGAGCAGTACTTC. Translated, it gives CASSLSPSRTGPYEQYF.

V and J are TRBV4-1 and TRBJ1-5; no reliable D call. The CDR3 totals 13 residues. The V gene lost 0 bases and the J gene lost 4 bases, with 4 bases spanning the gap. Germline CDR1 MGHRA, CDR2 YSYEKL. The CDR3 sequence is CASSQDPNQPQHF. As DNA, the CDR3 is TGCGCCAGCAGCCAAGATCCAAATCAGCCCCAGCATTTT.

The chain carries TRBV27 and TRBJ1-2; a possible D gene is TRBD1 (5 bases). The germline V gene encodes CDR1 MNHEY and CDR2 SMNVEV (reference sequence). This CDR3 is built from 14 residues. The ends were cut back, 4 bases at V and 4 bases at J, with 13 bases in the middle. The CDR3 DNA is TGTGCCAGCAGTTCGCGACAGAGAGGCTATGGCTACACCTTC. It codes for CASSSRQRGYGYTF.

V is TRBV6-5 and J is TRBJ2-7, with a tentative D call TRBD2 (6 bases). Germline V gene lookup returns CDR1 MNHEY and CDR2 SVGAGI. The CDR3 is 16 amino acids. With 2 bases removed from V and 3 bases from J, the gap between germline ends came to 17 bases. CDR3 loop: CASSYEAAGLIYEQYF. CDR3 in DNA: TGTGCCAGCAGTTACGAAGCCGCGGGACTGATCTACGAGCAGTACTTC.

V is TRBV13 and J is TRBJ2-4, with D possibly TRBD1 on 7 matching bases. Between the trimmed V and J ends, which lost 1 base and 1 base, there was a span of 14 bases. Germline V gene sequence: CDR1 PRHDT, CDR2 FYEKMQ (reference sequence). The CDR3 has 17 amino acids. This CDR3 reads CASSLVRRGQAKNIQYF. CDR3 nucleotides: TGTGCCAGCAGCTTAGTTCGGAGGGGACAGGCCAAAAACATTCAGTACTTC.

The chain has TRBV4-1 and TRBJ1-1, with unresolved D. In germline, CDR1 is MGHRA, CDR2 YSYEKL. Trimming left V 0 bases short and J 11 bases short, with 16 bases between. This CDR3 region has 14 residues. CDR3 bases: TGCGCCAGCAGCCAAGAATACAGTATGGTTATTGCTTTCTTT. Translated, it gives CASSQEYSMVIAFF.

This clone was observed a few times. The chain has TRBV7-6 and TRBJ2-5; unclear D gene. In germline, CDR1 is SGHVS, CDR2 FNYEAQ. The CDR3 totals 14 residues. Trimming shortened V by 1 base and J by 4 bases, and 10 bases separated the two germline ends. The CDR3 sequence is CASSLERSRETQYF. In nucleotides, the CDR3 is TGTGCCAGCAGCTTAGAGCGTAGCAGAGAGACCCAGTACTTC.

On this clone: Different DNA sequences within this sample yield the same CDR3. The V call is TRBV2, the J call TRBJ1-1, with TRBD1 matching over 8 bases. J lost 1 base, V lost 4 bases, and 2 bases had no gene match. CDR1 SNHLY and CDR2 FYNNEI come from the germline V gene. The CDR3 is made up of 14 amino acids. The CDR3 spells CASSAGQGNTEAFF. CDR3 DNA: TGTGCCAGCAGTGCCGGACAGGGGAACACTGAAGCTTTCTTT.

This clone showed up just a few times. The chain uses TRBV5-1 and TRBJ2-1; 7 nucleotides agree with TRBD1. The CDR3 contains 14 residues. V gave up 4 bases and J gave up 7 bases; unmatched junction bases: 8. The germline gives CDR1 SGHRS, CDR2 YFSETQ. CDR3 sequence: CASSPRAGGNEQFF. CDR3 nucleotide sequence: TGCGCCAGCAGCCCGAGGGCAGGGGGTAATGAGCAGTTCTTC.

Points on this clone: It may be a read error: a sequence one base away is much more abundant. Distinct nucleotide sequences in the sample also encode this CDR3. The chain couples TRBV7-3 to TRBJ1-1; D not resolved. The CDR3 is 13 amino acids. Germline V gives CDR1 SGHTA, CDR2 FQGTGA. Trimming stripped 2 bases from V and 1 base from J, with 5 bases between. The CDR3 sequence: CASSLGANTEAFF. CDR3 DNA: TGTGCCAGCAGCTTAGGAGCGAACACTGAAGCTTTCTTT.

There are a few counts of this clone. The J gene is TRBJ2-7, the V gene TRBV11-2, with D unresolved. The V and J ends lost 5 bases and 2 bases respectively, with 16 bases between them. CDR3 length: 15 amino acids. The germline V gene has CDR1 SGHAT and CDR2 FQNNGV. The chain's CDR3 is CASSPTVSQAYEQYF. CDR3 DNA sequence: TGTGCCAGCAGCCCCACAGTGTCCCAAGCCTACGAGCAGTACTTC.

This clone has more than one count but fewer than ten. The J gene is TRBJ2-1, the V gene TRBV21-1; no DNA check was done on the table's D call, TRBD2. TRBV21-1 is a listed pseudogene. CDR3 size: 11 residues. The CDR3 sequence is CASSPPLPQFF. CDR3 bases: TGTGCCAGCAGCCCACCCCTACCTCAGTTCTTC.